This T cell receptor beta chain was documented in a study of T cell responses to AZD1222 COVID-19 vaccine. For the study at large: Pooled together were second doses at about 4 or about 12 weeks. Study observations and caveats: Across the whole spike, CD4 TCRs peaked at regions 160-218 and 743-854. Scientists sampled the repertoires only once the peak T cell response had passed.

Sequencing used immunoSEQ multiplex PCR; TCRdb keeps in-frame clones, though not all of them. Among approximately 80,000 clones listed, 85% to 90% were seen once. As concerns this clone: Antigen: not known.

The CDR3 is made up of 15 amino acids. V lost 0 bases to trimming and J lost 1 base, with 9 bases between them. CDR1 and CDR2 from the germline V gene are SGHNT and YENEEA. The sample in question was peripheral blood, obtained on day 0 of AZD1222 vaccination. The genes are TRBV11-3 and TRBJ1-1, with D unclear. This receptor was taken from an adult in good health. CDR3 amino acids: CASSLDGGPNTEAFF. The CDR3 region has the DNA TGTGCCAGCAGCTTAGATGGCGGACCGAACACTGAAGCTTTCTTT.